This T cell receptor beta chain derives from a study of radiotherapy plus CTLA-4 blockade in lung cancer. In the study overall: Objective responses emerged in 15% to 20% of patients, and about 30% attained disease control.

Per germline, CDR1 MNHEY and CDR2 SVGAGI. The length of the CDR3 is 13 residues. Trimming took off 2 bases at V and 2 bases at J, with 6 bases between the two ends. Libraries were prepared by immunoSEQ multiplex PCR; TCRdb keeps only in-frame clonotypes and omits some of them. The sample records approximately 98,000 clones, 82% being singletons. This chain joins TRBV6-5 and TRBJ1-2, with D unresolved. The receptor's source is a human donor with non-small cell lung cancer who had a partial response to radiotherapy plus ipilimumab. Sequencing used peripheral blood, obtained from a patient treated with radiotherapy plus ipilimumab. The CDR3 DNA follows: TGTGCCAGCAGTTACAGGCGGAACTATGGCTACACCTTC. It specifies CASSYRRNYGYTF.